What follows is one TCR beta chain and its context. Per the original data handling: Amplification from reference gene primers served as the basis for estimated nucleated cell counts. Repertoires were generated with immunoSEQ multiplex PCR, while TCRdb's copy carries only in-frame clones and drops some. V and J calls and clone size are copied from that table; D and trimming were computed from the DNA. In the table there are about 200,000 clones, about nine tenths of which are singletons. CDR3 length: 13 residues. From germline, CDR1 is SGHNT and CDR2 YYREEE (reference sequence). The germline V and J ends were trimmed by 2 bases and 1 base, with 6 bases remaining between them. The sample is drawn from a study of blood T cell repertoires in COVID-19. Study-level information: There were acute and convalescent COVID-19 samples, and they came from the United States, Italy and Spain. The cDNA or gDNA used as material had been derived from T cells, B-cell-depleted T cells, or PBMCs.

The TCR comes from a man between 18 and 29 years old with active or convalescent COVID-19. The chain couples TRBV5-4 to TRBJ1-2, with a possible D match to TRBD1 (6 bases). The specimen sequenced was peripheral blood. The CDR3 DNA follows: TGTGCCAGCAGCTTCAGGGGTAACTATGGCTACACCTTC. Protein: CASSFRGNYGYTF. The full variable domain, in which reference TRBV5-4 and TRBJ1-2 provide the parts outside the CDR3, is ETGVTQSPTHLIKTRGQQVTLRCSSQSGHNTVSWYQQALGQGPQFIFQYYREEENGRGNFPPRFSGLQFPNYSSELNVNALELDDSALYLCASSFRGNYGYTFGSGTRLTVV.